Below are 21 T cell receptor beta chains sequenced from a single sample in a study of blood T cell repertoires in COVID-19. The data were produced by immunoSEQ multiplex PCR, yet TCRdb's version contains in-frame clones alone and is incomplete. In the table there are roughly 250,000 clones, around 87% of which are singletons. Source material: PBMCs or T cells enriched from blood (not recorded which). The receptor source for this set is a woman in her fifties or sixties who had recovered from COVID-19.

This clone was counted once. The chain links TRBV4-3 to TRBJ1-2; 9 nucleotides align to TRBD1. Looked up from germline, CDR1 is LGHNA and CDR2 is YSLEER. V shed 3 bases, J shed 0 bases, and the junction held 20 bases outside the gene matches. CDR3 length: 21 amino acids. Here the CDR3 reads CASSQEPGTGTYTNPNYGYTF. Here the CDR3 DNA reads TGCGCCAGCAGCCAGGAACCCGGGACAGGGACATATACGAATCCTAACTATGGCTACACCTTC.

The J gene is TRBJ1-1, the V gene TRBV7-9; no clear D. Germline V gene lookup returns CDR1 SEHNR and CDR2 FQNEAQ (reference sequence). CDR3 length: 14 residues. Trimming left V 1 base short and J 1 base short, with 7 bases between. As DNA, the CDR3 is TGTGCCAGCAGCTTAGGTGGCACGAACACTGAAGCTTTCTTT. Translating gives CASSLGGTNTEAFF.

The V and J genes are TRBV3-1 (or the pseudogene TRBV3-2) and TRBJ1-2, with D possibly matching TRBD1 (5 bases). This CDR3 has 17 residues. Per the germline V gene, CDR1 is LGHDT and CDR2 is YNNKEL (reference sequence). Trimming removed 0 bases from V and 4 bases from J, with 18 bases in between. Here the CDR3 reads CASSQEGGAPNIYGYTF. In DNA form, the CDR3 reads TGTGCCAGCAGCCAAGAAGGTGGGGCCCCCAACATCTATGGCTACACCTTC.

V usage is TRBV5-4 and J usage is TRBJ1-2; TRBD1 matches at 8 bases. There are 16 residues in the CDR3. Germline trimming cut 0 bases from V and 6 bases from J; bases unmatched to any gene: 10. The germline V gene has CDR1 SGHNT and CDR2 YYREEE (reference sequence). The DNA for the CDR3 is TGTGCCAGCAGCTTGGTCGCGGGCAGGGGGCTTGATGGCTACACCTTC. Its protein is CASSLVAGRGLDGYTF.

This chain connects TRBV6-6 to TRBJ1-6; D not resolved. The V end lost 2 bases, the J end lost 7 bases, and 3 bases lay between the germline ends. The CDR3 is made up of 12 amino acids. Germline CDR1 is MNHNY and CDR2 is SVGAGI (reference sequence). The CDR3 coding sequence is TGTGCCAGCAGTTACGAGAATTCACCCCTCCACTTT. It yields the protein CASSYENSPLHF.

This chain joins TRBV28 and TRBJ1-5; maybe TRBD1 (6 bases). The germline V gene has CDR1 MDHEN and CDR2 SYDVKM. The CDR3 loop spans 15 amino acids. Trimming cost V 7 bases and J 6 bases, with 19 bases left between them. The CDR3 sequence is CASIPSGVGRQPQHF. CDR3 in DNA: TGTGCCAGCATCCCTTCAGGGGTTGGGCGTCAGCCCCAGCATTTT.

This clone was counted once. This rearrangement joins TRBV6-5 to TRBJ1-5; no firm D call. Germline V lookup: CDR1 MNHEY, CDR2 SVGAGI. The CDR3 contains 13 residues. The V gene lost 5 bases and the J gene lost 9 bases, with 14 bases spanning the gap. CDR3 sequence (DNA): TGTGCCAGCAGTCGCTCGAGCGCAAGGCCCCAGCATTTT. This translates into CASSRSSARPQHF.

V gene TRBV3-1 (or the pseudogene TRBV3-2) combines with J gene TRBJ2-3; TRBD2 agrees at 9 bases. V lost 4 bases to trimming and J lost 2 bases; unmatched junction nucleotides: 4. This CDR3 is 15 amino acids long. Germline V lookup: CDR1 LGHDT, CDR2 YNNKEL (reference sequence). Here the CDR3 DNA reads TGTGCCAGCAGCCCCCAGCGGGGGGACACAGATACGCAGTATTTT. Amino acids: CASSPQRGDTDTQYF.

This chain links TRBV27 with TRBJ1-2; D may be TRBD1 (5 bases). The CDR3 length is 14 residues. Germline values: CDR1 MNHEY, CDR2 SMNVEV (reference sequence). With 6 bases removed from V and 7 bases from J, the gap between germline ends came to 18 bases. The CDR3 sequence is CASRQGAVRSGYTF. The CDR3 coding sequence is TGTGCCAGCAGACAAGGGGCGGTACGCTCTGGCTACACCTTC.

The V call is TRBV19, the J call TRBJ1-1, with a tentative D call TRBD1 (6 bases). Trimming pared 6 bases from V and 1 base from J, leaving 15 bases between. The length of the CDR3 is 15 residues. Germline CDR1 reads LNHDA; CDR2 reads SQIVND (reference sequence). The CDR3 coding sequence is TGTGCCAGTAGCCCATGGGACACGGCGAACACTGAAGCTTTCTTT. It translates to CASSPWDTANTEAFF.

The rearrangement links TRBV5-5 to TRBJ1-5, with no clear D. Germline loops: CDR1 SGHKS, CDR2 YYEKEE (reference sequence). The germline V and J ends were trimmed by 4 bases and 4 bases, with 9 bases remaining between them. The CDR3 is 13 amino acids. CDR3 sequence (DNA): TGTGCCAGCAGCCTCCAGGTTAATCAGCCCCAGCATTTT. Protein sequence: CASSLQVNQPQHF.

The chain uses TRBV7-9 and TRBJ2-3; D unresolved. Germline V lookup: CDR1 SEHNR, CDR2 FQNEAQ (reference sequence). Between the trimmed V and J ends, which lost 4 bases and 0 bases, there was a span of 11 bases. This CDR3 comprises 15 residues. The DNA of the CDR3 is TGTGCCAGCAGCTATCCGGGTCCTAGCACAGATACGCAGTATTTT. Its protein product is CASSYPGPSTDTQYF.

In this sample, this clone turned up a few times. The chain couples TRBV10-3 to TRBJ1-5; TRBD1 might be the D (5 bases). V was trimmed by 6 bases and J by 5 bases, leaving 14 bases between them. Looked up from germline, CDR1 is ENHRY and CDR2 is SYGVKD. The CDR3 runs to 14 residues. The DNA of the CDR3 is TGTGCCATCAGGGACAAGGGAACCCATCAGCCCCAGCATTTT. It translates to CAIRDKGTHQPQHF.

A few counts support this clone. The chain combines TRBV27 with TRBJ1-4, with D perhaps TRBD1 (5 bases). The CDR3 is made up of 14 amino acids. V lost 4 bases and J lost 8, with 14 bases in between. Germline loops: CDR1 MNHEY, CDR2 SMNVEV (reference sequence). The CDR3 coding sequence is TGTGCCAGCAGTTACCGTAGGCGGGGGGAAAAACTGTTTTTT. This codes for CASSYRRRGEKLFF.

This sequence joins TRBV5-1 and TRBJ2-2; 12 nucleotides match TRBD2. V dropped 5 bases and J dropped 4; count of bases not matched to a gene: 12. The germline V gene has CDR1 SGHRS and CDR2 YFSETQ. This CDR3 is built from 18 residues. The CDR3 coding sequence is TGCGCCAGCAGGCAAGGGACTAGCGGGCCGATTATCACCGGGGAGCTGTTTTTT. Translation gives CASRQGTSGPIITGELFF.

This clone was picked up a small number of times. V and J are TRBV2 and TRBJ1-5; no reliable D call. Germline V lookup: CDR1 SNHLY, CDR2 FYNNEI. V was trimmed by 2 bases and J by 6 bases, leaving 14 bases between them. This CDR3 region has 15 residues. The CDR3 loop reads CASSEMRGGLQPQHF. Here the CDR3 DNA reads TGTGCCAGCAGTGAAATGCGGGGAGGGCTTCAGCCCCAGCATTTT.

V and J are TRBV19 and TRBJ2-7; 10 positions match TRBD2. From germline, CDR1 is LNHDA and CDR2 SQIVND (reference sequence). The CDR3 spans 17 residues. The V segment lost 3 bases and the J segment 4 bases; nucleotides outside the gene matches: 12. CDR3: CASSMGSASGSRYEQYF. For the CDR3, the DNA is TGTGCCAGTAGTATGGGTTCGGCTAGCGGGAGCAGGTACGAGCAGTACTTC. The full variable domain, rest sourced from reference TRBV19 and TRBJ2-7, is DGGITQSPKYLFRKEGQNVTLSCEQNLNHDAMYWYRQDPGQGLRLIYYSQIVNDFQKGDIAEGYSVSREKKESFPLTVTSAQKNPTAFYLCASSMGSASGSRYEQYFGPGTRLTVT.

The chain employs TRBV19 and TRBJ1-2; no clear D. Germline V gene data show CDR1 as LNHDA and CDR2 as SQIVND (reference sequence). The CDR3 consists of 14 residues. Deletions cut 1 base from V and 6 bases from J, with 12 bases between. CDR3 bases: TGTGCCAGTAGTATAGTTCCGGGTCTACATGGCTACACCTTC. This sequence encodes CASSIVPGLHGYTF. The full variable domain, completed using reference TRBV19 and TRBJ1-2, is DGGITQSPKYLFRKEGQNVTLSCEQNLNHDAMYWYRQDPGQGLRLIYYSQIVNDFQKGDIAEGYSVSREKKESFPLTVTSAQKNPTAFYLCASSIVPGLHGYTFGSGTRLTVV.

The rearrangement uses TRBV5-1 and TRBJ1-3, with TRBD1 matching over 7 bases. Trimming removed 3 bases from V and 8 bases from J; junction bases left unmatched: 14. The CDR3 extends over 16 amino acids. Germline CDR1 SGHRS, CDR2 YFSETQ. The CDR3 DNA reads TGCGCCAGCAGCTCCTTGGGACAGCTTTCCGGGGACACCATATATTTT. It specifies CASSSLGQLSGDTIYF. The full variable domain, rest sourced from reference TRBV5-1 and TRBJ1-3, is KAGVTQTPRYLIKTRGQQVTLSCSPISGHRSVSWYQQTPGQGLQFLFEYFSETQRNKGNFPGRFSGRQFSNSRSEMNVSTLELGDSALYLCASSSLGQLSGDTIYFGEGSWLTVV.

This clone was observed a handful of times. The chain links TRBV30 to TRBJ1-2; 9 positions agree with TRBD1. Germline CDR1 is GTSNPN and CDR2 is SVGIG (reference sequence). Losses at the gene ends were 4 bases for V and 10 bases for J; bases not matched to a gene: 13. The CDR3 consists of 14 residues. CDR3: CAWNPGQGPHVYTF. The CDR3 nucleotides read TGTGCCTGGAATCCCGGACAGGGGCCCCACGTCTACACCTTC.

This sequence joins TRBV28 and TRBJ2-3, with TRBD2 matching over 13 bases. Germline V lookup: CDR1 MDHEN, CDR2 SYDVKM. V was clipped by 5 bases and J by 0 bases; unmatched bases: 8. This CDR3 region has 18 residues. CDR3 region: CASSPGLAGEISTDTQYF. The CDR3 nucleotides read TGTGCCAGCAGTCCCGGACTAGCGGGAGAGATTAGCACAGATACGCAGTATTTT.